The 9 T cell receptor beta chains below were found in one sample sequenced in a study of T cells in Graves' hyperthyroidism and ophthalmopathy. The TCR beta CDR3 regions underwent amplification using RNA transcripts as the source. Researchers ran a first-round RT-PCR on the TCR CDR3 using the HTBI primer set. TCRdb fed the multiplex PCR reads into MiXCR, producing one record per CDR3 protein. The data hold some 350,000 distinct CDR3 sequences, with roughly an eighth observed a single time. The sequenced sample was blood. The receptors shown here come from a woman aged 40 to 50 with Graves' ophthalmopathy.

This clonotype showed up many times. The chain recombines TRBV19 with TRBJ1-2, with D uncertain. Trimming removed 0 bases at V and 2 bases at J, with 10 bases between. Germline assignment: CDR1 LNHDA and CDR2 SQIVND (reference sequence). The CDR3 spans 15 residues. In DNA, the CDR3 is TGTGCCAGTAGTATAGAGAAGACACAAAACTATGGCTACACCTTC. Translated: CASSIEKTQNYGYTF.

This clonotype was picked up a small number of times. J is TRBJ1-4 and V is TRBV24-1, with 8 bases identical to TRBD1. After removal of 2 bases from V and 1 base from J, the junction contained 2 bases not matched to a gene. The CDR3 length is 16 residues. CDR1 is KGHDR, CDR2 SFDVKD, per germline. For the CDR3, the DNA is TGTGCCACCAGTGATTCTACAGGGGGAACTAATGAAAAACTGTTTTTT. Amino acids: CATSDSTGGTNEKLFF.

The chain uses TRBV6-4 and TRBJ2-2; D might be TRBD1 (6 bases). The germline V gene has CDR1 MRHNA and CDR2 SNTAGT. The CDR3 totals 13 residues. The V and J ends lost 9 bases and 1 base respectively, with 9 bases between them. The CDR3 DNA reads as TGTGCCAGTCAACAGGGGAACACCGGGGAGCTGTTTTTT. Its protein is CASQQGNTGELFF.

This clonotype was seen ten or more times. V is TRBV7-8 and J is TRBJ1-5, with TRBD1 identical over 7 bases. The junction had 7 bases not matched to a gene; V was cut back by 1 base and J by 1 base. Germline lookup yields CDR1 SGHVS and CDR2 FQNEAQ. The CDR3 runs to 17 residues. CDR3: CASSLGTGSVSNQPQHF. The CDR3 DNA reads as TGTGCCAGCAGCTTAGGGACAGGCTCGGTCAGCAATCAGCCCCAGCATTTT.

This clonotype has ten or more counts. The gene calls are TRBV28 and TRBJ1-1, with D unresolved. This CDR3 is built from 14 residues. Trimming cost V 2 bases and J 7 bases, with 14 bases left between them. Germline values: CDR1 MDHEN, CDR2 SYDVKM. CDR3 in amino acids: CASSLPGRNGEAFF. CDR3 nucleotide sequence: TGTGCCAGCAGTTTACCGGGTCGGAATGGTGAAGCTTTCTTT.

In this sample, this clonotype turned up many times. The gene calls are TRBV3-1 and TRBJ1-2; D is unresolved. This CDR3 is 18 amino acids long. CDR1 is LGHDT and CDR2 is YNNKEL in the germline V gene (reference sequence). V gave up 5 bases and J gave up 0 bases, with 22 bases separating them. The CDR3 loop is CASSTQSSPYSSNYGYTF. DNA for the CDR3: TGTGCCAGCAGCACCCAAAGTTCACCTTACAGTTCTAACTATGGCTACACCTTC.

The table lists this clonotype with many counts. The V and J genes are TRBV3-1 and TRBJ2-7, with D perhaps TRBD1 (7 bases). Per germline, CDR1 LGHDT and CDR2 YNNKEL (reference sequence). The ends were cut back, 2 bases at V and 4 bases at J, with 12 bases in the middle. The CDR3 contains 14 residues. The CDR3 nucleotides read TGTGCCAGCAGCCAATATTCAGGGGGGTACGAGCAGTACTTC. It yields the protein CASSQYSGGYEQYF.

This chain links TRBV12-3 or TRBV12-4 with TRBJ2-7; D perhaps matches TRBD2 (5 bases). The CDR3 runs 16 residues. The ends were cut back, 6 bases at V and 2 bases at J, with 20 bases in the middle. CDR3 in amino acids: CASSLLGPSGTYEQYF. The CDR3 DNA sequence: TGTGCCAGCAGCCTGCTAGGACCAAGCGGAACCTACGAGCAGTACTTC.

Worth noting for this clonotype: Lacking the conserved final phenylalanine or tryptophan, this CDR3 likely reflects a read error. The gene calls are TRBV15 and TRBJ1-1; D remains ambiguous. CDR1 and CDR2 (germline): LNHNV, YYDKDF (reference sequence). Between the trimmed V and J ends, which lost 0 bases and 4 bases, there was a span of 0 bases. The CDR3 totals 11 residues. CDR3 loop: CATSRDTEAFL. For the CDR3, the DNA is TGTGCCACCAGCAGAGACACTGAAGCTTTCCTT.